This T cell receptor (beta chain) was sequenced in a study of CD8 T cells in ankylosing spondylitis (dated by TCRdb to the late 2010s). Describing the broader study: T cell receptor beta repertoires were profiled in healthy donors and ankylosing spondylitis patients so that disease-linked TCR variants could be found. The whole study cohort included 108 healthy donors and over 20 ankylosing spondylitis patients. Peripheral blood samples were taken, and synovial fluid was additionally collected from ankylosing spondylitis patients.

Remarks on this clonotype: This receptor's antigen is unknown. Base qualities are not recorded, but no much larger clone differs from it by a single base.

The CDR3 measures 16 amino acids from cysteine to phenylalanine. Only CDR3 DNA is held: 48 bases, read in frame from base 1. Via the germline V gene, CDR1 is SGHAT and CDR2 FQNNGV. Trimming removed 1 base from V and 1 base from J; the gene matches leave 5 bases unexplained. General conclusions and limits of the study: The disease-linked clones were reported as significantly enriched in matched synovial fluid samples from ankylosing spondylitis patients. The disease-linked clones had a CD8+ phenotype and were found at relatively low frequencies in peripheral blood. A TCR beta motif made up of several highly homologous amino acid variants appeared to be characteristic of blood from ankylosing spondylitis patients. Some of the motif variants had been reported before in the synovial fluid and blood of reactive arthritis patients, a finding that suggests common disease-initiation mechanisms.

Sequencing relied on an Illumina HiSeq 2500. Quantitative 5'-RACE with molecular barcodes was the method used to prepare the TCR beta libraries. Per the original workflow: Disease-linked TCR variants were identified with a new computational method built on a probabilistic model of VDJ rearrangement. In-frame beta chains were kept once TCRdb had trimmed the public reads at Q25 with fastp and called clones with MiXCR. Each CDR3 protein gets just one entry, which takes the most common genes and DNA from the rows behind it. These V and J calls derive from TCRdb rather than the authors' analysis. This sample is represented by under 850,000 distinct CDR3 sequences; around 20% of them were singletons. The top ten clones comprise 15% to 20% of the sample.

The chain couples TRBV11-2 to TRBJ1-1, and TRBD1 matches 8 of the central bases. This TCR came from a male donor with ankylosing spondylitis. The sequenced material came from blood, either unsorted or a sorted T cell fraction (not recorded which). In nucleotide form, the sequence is TGTGCCAGCAGCTTAGTGGGACAGGCGCGGAACACTGAAGCTTTCTTT. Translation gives CASSLVGQARNTEAFF.